This TCR beta chain was sequenced during a study of T cell responses to AZD1222 COVID-19 vaccine. Whole-study findings and limits: A rise in Spike-specific TCR breadth and depth followed two AZD1222 doses.

A word on this clone: Its matching antigen is unknown.

The CDR3 has 15 residues. V dropped 2 bases and J dropped 2; count of bases not matched to a gene: 3. Germline CDR1 SGHRS, CDR2 YFSETQ. The data were produced by immunoSEQ multiplex PCR, yet TCRdb's version contains in-frame clones alone and is incomplete. Of 120,000 or so clones detected, over 80% appear once; the ten largest clones hold 13% to 15%. The chain recombines TRBV5-1 with TRBJ2-5; 10 nucleotides align to TRBD2. The starting material was peripheral blood, obtained on day 0 of AZD1222 vaccination. The origin of this receptor is an adult in good health. CDR3 sequence: CASSLLAGKQETQYF. The CDR3 DNA sequence: TGCGCCAGCAGCTTACTAGCGGGGAAACAAGAGACCCAGTACTTC.